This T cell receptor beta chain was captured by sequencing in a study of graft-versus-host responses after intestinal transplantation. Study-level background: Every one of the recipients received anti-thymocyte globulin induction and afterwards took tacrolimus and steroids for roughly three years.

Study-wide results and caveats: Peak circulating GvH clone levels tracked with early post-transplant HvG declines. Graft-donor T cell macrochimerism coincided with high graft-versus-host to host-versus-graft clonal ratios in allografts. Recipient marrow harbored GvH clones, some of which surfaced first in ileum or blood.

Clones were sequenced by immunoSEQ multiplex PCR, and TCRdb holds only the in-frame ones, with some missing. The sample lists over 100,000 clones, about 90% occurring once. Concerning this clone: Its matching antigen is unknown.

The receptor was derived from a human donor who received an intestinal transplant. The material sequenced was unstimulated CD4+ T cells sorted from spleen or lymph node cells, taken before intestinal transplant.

Here the CDR3 DNA reads TGCAGCGTTGCCTACTTGGCCAGGGCCTCAACTGAAGCTTTCTTT. It is translated as CSVAYLARASTEAFF. The J gene is TRBJ1-1, the V gene TRBV29-1; D perhaps matches TRBD1 (5 bases). V was shortened by 4 bases and J by 5 bases, with 20 bases between the two germline ends. The CDR3 length is 15 residues. Germline CDR1 and CDR2: SQVTM and ANQGSEA.